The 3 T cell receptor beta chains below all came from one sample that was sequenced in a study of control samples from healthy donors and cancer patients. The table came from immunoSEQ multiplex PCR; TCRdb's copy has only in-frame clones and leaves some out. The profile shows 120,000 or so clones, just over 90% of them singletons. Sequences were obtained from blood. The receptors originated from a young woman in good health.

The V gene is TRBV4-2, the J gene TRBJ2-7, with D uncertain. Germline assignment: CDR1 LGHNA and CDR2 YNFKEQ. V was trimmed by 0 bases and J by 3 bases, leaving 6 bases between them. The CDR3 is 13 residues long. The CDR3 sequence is CASSQDLLYEQYF. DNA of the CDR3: TGTGCCAGCAGCCAAGATCTACTCTACGAGCAGTACTTC.

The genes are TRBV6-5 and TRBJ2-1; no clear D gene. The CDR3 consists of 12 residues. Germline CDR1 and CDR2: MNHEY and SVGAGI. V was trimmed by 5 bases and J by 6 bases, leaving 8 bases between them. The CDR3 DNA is TGTGCCAGCAGTCTTTTTGGCAATGAGCAGTTCTTC. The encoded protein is CASSLFGNEQFF.

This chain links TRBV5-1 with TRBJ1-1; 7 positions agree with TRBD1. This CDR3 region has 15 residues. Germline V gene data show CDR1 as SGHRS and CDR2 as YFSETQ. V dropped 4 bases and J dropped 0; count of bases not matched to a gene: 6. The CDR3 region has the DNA TGCGCCAGCAGCGGCGGACAGGAGATGAACACTGAAGCTTTCTTT. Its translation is CASSGGQEMNTEAFF.